Below are 14 T cell receptor beta chains sequenced from a single sample in a study of neurological immune-mediated disorders. Time point indicated: longitudinal time-point 2. TCRdb itself ran the 5' RACE reads through MiXCR, one entry per CDR3 protein. The sample shows 84,000 or so distinct CDR3 sequences, roughly 13% of them seen only once. Sequencing was performed on PBMCs. The receptor set was obtained from a female donor with HTLV-1-associated myelopathy (HAM/TSP).

In its sample, this clonotype was seen a few times. The V and J genes are TRBV12-3 or TRBV12-4 and TRBJ2-1; 9 positions agree with TRBD2. The CDR3 is 15 residues long. V lost 5 bases and J lost 3; bases outside the gene matches: 5. DNA for the CDR3: TGTGCCAGCAGTGCTAGCGGGGCCTACTACAATGAGCAGTTCTTC. This codes for CASSASGAYYNEQFF.

This clonotype was seen repeatedly, ten times or more. The CDR3 protein is CSVVSTGGNEQYF. CDR3 coding DNA: TGCAGCGTGGTCAGCACAGGGGGTAACGAGCAGTACTTC. This chain uses TRBV29-1 with TRBJ2-7; 8 nucleotides agree with TRBD1. From germline, CDR1 is SQVTM and CDR2 ANQGSEA. V shed 6 bases and J 5 bases; nucleotides not matched to a gene: 9. The CDR3 length is 13 residues.

This chain joins TRBV5-1 and TRBJ1-2; D unresolved. Trimming took 3 bases from V and 5 from J, leaving 17 bases between them. Germline V gives CDR1 SGHRS, CDR2 YFSETQ. This CDR3 spans 15 amino acids. The CDR3 region is CASSWSFGVWYGYTF. CDR3 bases: TGCGCCAGCAGCTGGTCATTTGGGGTCTGGTATGGCTACACCTTC.

This clonotype was seen repeatedly, ten times or more. The V call is TRBV10-3, the J call TRBJ2-3; unclear D gene. Germline CDR1 and CDR2: ENHRY and SYGVKD. This CDR3 is 11 amino acids long. The V end was cut by 6 bases, the J end by 3 bases, with 4 bases between. The CDR3 loop is CAIRTTDTQYF. The CDR3 bases are TGTGCCATCAGGACTACAGATACGCAGTATTTT.

The sample holds many counts of this clonotype. This chain uses TRBV29-1 with TRBJ2-1; the D gene is possibly TRBD2 (5 bases). The CDR3 covers 12 residues. V was cut by 2 bases and J by 10 bases, with 12 bases left in between. The germline V gene encodes CDR1 SQVTM and CDR2 ANQGSEA. CDR3 nucleotides: TGCAGCGTTGAATTTCGGGCTAGCGAGCAGTTCTTC. This translates into CSVEFRASEQFF.

In this sample, this clonotype turned up many times. This chain uses TRBV5-1 with TRBJ2-7; 8 positions match TRBD1. The germline V gene encodes CDR1 SGHRS and CDR2 YFSETQ. With 0 bases clipped from V and 7 bases from J, the junction kept 6 bases outside the gene matches. CDR3 length: 14 residues. The CDR3 protein is CASSLAGQGGEQYF. CDR3 sequence (DNA): TGCGCCAGCAGCTTGGCTGGACAGGGCGGAGAGCAGTACTTC.

CDR3 loop: CASSVDGARSNIQYF. The CDR3 coding sequence is TGTGCCAGCAGCGTAGACGGGGCGAGGAGTAACATTCAGTACTTC. This chain links TRBV9 with TRBJ2-4, with D possibly being TRBD1 or TRBD2 (5 bases each). The CDR3 consists of 15 residues. Looked up from germline, CDR1 is SGDLS and CDR2 is YYNGEE. With 0 bases removed from V and 7 bases from J, the gap between germline ends came to 14 bases.

This clonotype was counted a few times. One base away lies a much larger clone, so this may be a sequencing read error. The rearrangement joins TRBV7-9 to TRBJ2-1, with TRBD2 matching 15 bases. Germline V gene sequence: CDR1 SEHNR, CDR2 FQNEAQ (reference sequence). This CDR3 has 17 residues. The CDR3 DNA reads TGTGCCAGCAGCCGCGGAGTGGGGACTAGCGGGGGGAATGAGCAGATCTTC. Protein sequence: CASSRGVGTSGGNEQIF. The variable domain in full, with the rest retrieved from reference TRBV7-9 and TRBJ2-1, is DTGVSQNPRHKITKRGQNVTFRCDPISEHNRLYWYRQTLGQGPEFLTYFQNEAQLEKSRLLSDRFSAERPKGSFSTLEIQRTEQGDSAMYLCASSRGVGTSGGNEQIFGPGTRLTVL.

The sample holds many counts of this clonotype. This rearrangement joins TRBV3-1 to TRBJ1-1; 9 bases agree with TRBD1. V lost 7 bases and J lost 2; bases outside the gene matches: 5. The CDR3 is made up of 14 amino acids. The germline CDR1 and CDR2 sequences are LGHDT and YNNKEL (reference sequence). CDR3 sequence (DNA): TGTGCCAGCACCCCGACAGGGGGAAACACTGAAGCTTTCTTT. Its protein product is CASTPTGGNTEAFF.

This clonotype was observed at least ten times. The rearrangement uses TRBV3-1 and TRBJ1-1, with D unresolved. The CDR3 has 13 residues. V was pared by 4 bases and J by 1 base, with 7 bases between. Per germline, CDR1 LGHDT and CDR2 YNNKEL (reference sequence). Here the CDR3 reads CASSPSWNTEAFF. CDR3 in DNA: TGTGCCAGCAGCCCGTCCTGGAACACTGAAGCTTTCTTT.

At least ten counts were recorded for this clonotype. CDR3 in amino acids: CSVGLAGNYEQYF. The CDR3 coding sequence is TGCAGCGTTGGCCTAGCGGGGAACTACGAGCAGTACTTC. V gene TRBV29-1 combines with J gene TRBJ2-7; the match to TRBD2 covers 9 bases. The CDR3 has 13 amino acids. V gave up 4 bases and J gave up 3 bases; unmatched junction bases: 4. Per the germline V gene, CDR1 is SQVTM and CDR2 is ANQGSEA.

This clonotype was recorded many times. The V and J genes are TRBV5-1 and TRBJ2-3, with D possibly being TRBD2 (5 bases). Germline CDR1 reads SGHRS; CDR2 reads YFSETQ. The CDR3 has 13 amino acids. Deletions cut 4 bases from V and 1 base from J, with 7 bases between. DNA of the CDR3: TGCGCCAGCAGCCACGGGGGCACAGATACGCAGTATTTT. Amino acid sequence: CASSHGGTDTQYF.

Many counts were recorded for this clonotype. The chain joins TRBV20-1 to TRBJ2-7; 8 bases match TRBD1. V was pared by 1 base and J by 2 bases, with 10 bases of the junction left unmatched. Germline lookup yields CDR1 DFQATT and CDR2 SNEGSKA (reference sequence). There are 16 residues in the CDR3. CDR3 protein: CSARAPQGARAYEQYF. CDR3 nucleotide sequence: TGCAGTGCTAGAGCTCCTCAGGGGGCCCGGGCCTACGAGCAGTACTTC.

To note about this clonotype: It may be a read error: a sequence one base away is much more abundant. V and J are TRBV6-1 and TRBJ1-2; D may be TRBD1 (5 bases). V was cut by 7 bases and J by 10 bases, with 19 bases left in between. Germline-derived CDR1 and CDR2 are MNHNS and SASEGT. This CDR3 contains 13 residues. The CDR3 nucleotides read TGTGCCAGCATCACCGGGGGGGGGAATGACTACACCTTC. Its translation: CASITGGGNDYTF.